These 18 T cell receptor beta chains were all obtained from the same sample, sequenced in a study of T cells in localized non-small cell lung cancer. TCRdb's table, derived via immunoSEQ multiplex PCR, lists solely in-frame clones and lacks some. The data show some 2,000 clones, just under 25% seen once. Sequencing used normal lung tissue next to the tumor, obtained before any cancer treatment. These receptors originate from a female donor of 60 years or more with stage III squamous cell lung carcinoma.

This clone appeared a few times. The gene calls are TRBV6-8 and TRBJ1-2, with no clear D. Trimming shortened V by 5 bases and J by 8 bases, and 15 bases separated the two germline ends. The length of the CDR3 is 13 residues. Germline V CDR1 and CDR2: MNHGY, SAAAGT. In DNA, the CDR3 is TGTGCCAGCAGTGACGCAGGTGGCTGGGGCTACACCTTC. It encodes CASSDAGGWGYTF.

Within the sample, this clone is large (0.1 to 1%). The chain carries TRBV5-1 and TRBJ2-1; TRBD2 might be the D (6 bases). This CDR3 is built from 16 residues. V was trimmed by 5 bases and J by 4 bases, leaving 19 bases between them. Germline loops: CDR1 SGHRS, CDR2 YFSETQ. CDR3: CASSYGTGTSYNEQFF. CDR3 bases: TGCGCCAGCAGTTATGGTACCGGGACTTCATACAATGAGCAGTTCTTC.

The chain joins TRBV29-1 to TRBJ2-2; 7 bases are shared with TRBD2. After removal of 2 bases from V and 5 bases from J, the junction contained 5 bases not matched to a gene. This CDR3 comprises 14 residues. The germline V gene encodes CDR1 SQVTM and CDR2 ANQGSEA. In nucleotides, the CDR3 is TGCAGCGTTGAAACGGGGGGAACAACCGGGGAGCTGTTTTTT. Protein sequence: CSVETGGTTGELFF.

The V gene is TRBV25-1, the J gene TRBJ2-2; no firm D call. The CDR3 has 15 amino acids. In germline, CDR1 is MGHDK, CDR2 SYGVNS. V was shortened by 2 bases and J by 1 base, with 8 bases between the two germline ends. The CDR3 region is CASSEADLNTGELFF. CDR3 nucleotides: TGTGCCAGCAGTGAAGCCGACTTGAACACCGGGGAGCTGTTTTTT.

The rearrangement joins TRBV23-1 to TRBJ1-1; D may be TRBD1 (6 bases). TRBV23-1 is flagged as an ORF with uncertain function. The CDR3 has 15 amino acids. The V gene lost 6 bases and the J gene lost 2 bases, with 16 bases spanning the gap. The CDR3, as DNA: TGCGCCAGCAGCTTTTTTGGGGGCCTTAACACTGAAGCTTTCTTT. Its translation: CASSFFGGLNTEAFF.

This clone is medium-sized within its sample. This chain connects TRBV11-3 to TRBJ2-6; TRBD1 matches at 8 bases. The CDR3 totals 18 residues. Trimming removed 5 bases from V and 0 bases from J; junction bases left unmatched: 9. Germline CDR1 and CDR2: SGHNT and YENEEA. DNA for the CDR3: TGTGCCAGCAGCAGCCGGGACAGGCGGACCTCTGGGGCCAACGTCCTGACTTTC. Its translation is CASSSRDRRTSGANVLTF.

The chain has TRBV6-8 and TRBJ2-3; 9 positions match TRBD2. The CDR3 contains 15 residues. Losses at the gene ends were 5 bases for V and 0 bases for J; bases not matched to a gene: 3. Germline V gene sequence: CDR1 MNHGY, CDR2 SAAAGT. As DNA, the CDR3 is TGTGCCAGCAGTAGACTAGCGGTTAGCACAGATACGCAGTATTTT. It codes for CASSRLAVSTDTQYF.

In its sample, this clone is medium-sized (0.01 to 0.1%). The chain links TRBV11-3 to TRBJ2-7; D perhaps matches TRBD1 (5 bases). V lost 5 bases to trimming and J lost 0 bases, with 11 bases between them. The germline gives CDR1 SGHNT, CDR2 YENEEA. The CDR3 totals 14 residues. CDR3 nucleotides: TGTGCCAGCAGCCTGCACAGGAACTCCTACGAGCAGTACTTC. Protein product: CASSLHRNSYEQYF.

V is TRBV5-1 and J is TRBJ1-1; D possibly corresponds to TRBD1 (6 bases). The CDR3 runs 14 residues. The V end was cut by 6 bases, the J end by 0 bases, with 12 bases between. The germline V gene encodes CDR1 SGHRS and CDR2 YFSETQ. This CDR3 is CASTLDSMNTEAFF. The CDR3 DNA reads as TGCGCCAGCACCCTGGACAGCATGAACACTGAAGCTTTCTTT.

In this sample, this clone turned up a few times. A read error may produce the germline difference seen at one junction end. The CDR3 DNA sequence: TGTGCCATCAGTGTTAGCAGGGAAGAGACCCAGTACTTC. The encoded protein is CAISVSREETQYF. This rearrangement joins TRBV6-8 to TRBJ2-5; possible D gene TRBD1, 5 bases. Germline-derived CDR1 and CDR2 are MNHGY and SAAAGT. The CDR3 has 13 amino acids.

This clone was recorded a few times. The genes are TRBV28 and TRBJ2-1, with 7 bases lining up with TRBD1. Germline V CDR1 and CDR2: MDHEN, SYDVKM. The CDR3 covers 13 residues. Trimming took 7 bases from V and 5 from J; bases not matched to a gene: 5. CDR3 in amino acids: CASTPRGHNEQFF. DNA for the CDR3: TGTGCCAGCACCCCAAGGGGGCACAATGAGCAGTTCTTC.

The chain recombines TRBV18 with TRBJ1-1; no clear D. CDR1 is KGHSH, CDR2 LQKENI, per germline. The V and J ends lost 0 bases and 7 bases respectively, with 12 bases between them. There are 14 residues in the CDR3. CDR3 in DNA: TGTGCCAGCTCACCACCCTATGGCGTAAATGAAGCTTTCTTT. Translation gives CASSPPYGVNEAFF.

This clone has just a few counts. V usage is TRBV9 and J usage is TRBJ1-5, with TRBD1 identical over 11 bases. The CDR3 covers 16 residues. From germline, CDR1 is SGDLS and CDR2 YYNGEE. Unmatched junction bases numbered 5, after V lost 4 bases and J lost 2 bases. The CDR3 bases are TGTGCCAGCAGCTTGGACAGGGGGCCAGGCAATCAGCCCCAGCATTTT. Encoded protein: CASSLDRGPGNQPQHF. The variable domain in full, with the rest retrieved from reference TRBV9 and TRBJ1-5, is DSGVTQTPKHLITATGQRVTLRCSPRSGDLSVYWYQQSLDQGLQFLIQYYNGEERAKGNILERFSAQQFPDLHSELNLSSLELGDSALYFCASSLDRGPGNQPQHFGDGTRLSIL.

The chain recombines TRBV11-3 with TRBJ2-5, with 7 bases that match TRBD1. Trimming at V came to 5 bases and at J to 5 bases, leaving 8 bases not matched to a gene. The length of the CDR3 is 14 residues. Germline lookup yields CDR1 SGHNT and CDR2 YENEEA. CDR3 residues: CASSAKGGGETQYF. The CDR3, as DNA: TGTGCCAGCAGCGCCAAAGGGGGCGGGGAGACCCAGTACTTC.

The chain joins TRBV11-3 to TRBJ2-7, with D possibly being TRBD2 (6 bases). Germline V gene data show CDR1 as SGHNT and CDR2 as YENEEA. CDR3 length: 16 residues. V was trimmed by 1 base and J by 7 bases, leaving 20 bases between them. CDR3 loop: CASSLGFIWRGGEQYF. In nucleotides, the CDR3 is TGTGCCAGCAGCTTAGGTTTTATCTGGAGGGGTGGTGAGCAGTACTTC.

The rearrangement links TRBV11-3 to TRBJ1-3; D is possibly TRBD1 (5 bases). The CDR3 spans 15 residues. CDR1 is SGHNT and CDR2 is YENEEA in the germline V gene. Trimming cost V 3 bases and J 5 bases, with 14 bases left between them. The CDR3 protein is CASSLEQGWRNTIYF. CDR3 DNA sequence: TGTGCCAGCAGCTTGGAGCAGGGATGGAGAAACACCATATATTTT.

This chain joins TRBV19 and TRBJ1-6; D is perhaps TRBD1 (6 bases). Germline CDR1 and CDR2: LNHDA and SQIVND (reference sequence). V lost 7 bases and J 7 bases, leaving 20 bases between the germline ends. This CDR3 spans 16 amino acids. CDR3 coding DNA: TGTGCCAGTACCGCACTCAGACAGGCTATGAATTCACCCCTCCACTTT. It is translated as CASTALRQAMNSPLHF. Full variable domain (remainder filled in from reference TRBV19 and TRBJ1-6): DGGITQSPKYLFRKEGQNVTLSCEQNLNHDAMYWYRQDPGQGLRLIYYSQIVNDFQKGDIAEGYSVSREKKESFPLTVTSAQKNPTAFYLCASTALRQAMNSPLHFGNGTRLTVT.

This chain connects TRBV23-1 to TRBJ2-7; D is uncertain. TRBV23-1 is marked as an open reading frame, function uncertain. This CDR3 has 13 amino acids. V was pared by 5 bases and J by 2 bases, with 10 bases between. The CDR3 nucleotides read TGCGCCAGCAGTTACCCGTCCGCCTACGAGCAGTACTTC. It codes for CASSYPSAYEQYF.